The 23 T cell receptor beta chains listed next were all sequenced from one sample in a study of shared clonotypes between healthy human individuals. Using immunoSEQ multiplex PCR, the repertoire was profiled, and TCRdb retains in-frame clones only, with some absent. The sample carries around 690,000 clones, about 92% recorded once. The sequencing sample was made of memory CD8+ T cells from PBMCs. Subset noted: CD45RO+ cells pooled with CCR7-negative TemRA cells. The receptors shown here come from a man younger than 30 in good health. Some clones in this sample may be carry-over from other donors' samples.

The rearrangement uses TRBV11-2 and TRBJ1-1, with D uncertain. The germline gives CDR1 SGHAT, CDR2 FQNNGV. Between the trimmed V and J ends, which lost 2 bases and 5 bases, there was a span of 18 bases. The CDR3 is 16 residues long. CDR3 region: CASSLYGVGVMTEAFF. The CDR3 nucleotides are TGTGCCAGCAGCTTATACGGGGTGGGCGTGATGACTGAAGCTTTCTTT.

J is TRBJ2-3 and V is TRBV7-3; D unresolved. The germline V and J ends were trimmed by 3 bases and 6 bases, with 16 bases remaining between them. The V gene's germline CDR1 is SGHTA and CDR2 FQGTGA. This CDR3 is 15 amino acids long. CDR3 region: CASSFGTNLGDTQYF. In DNA, the CDR3 is TGTGCCAGCAGCTTTGGCACCAACTTGGGGGATACGCAGTATTTT.

This chain connects TRBV28 to TRBJ1-1; perhaps TRBD1 as D (5 bases). In germline, CDR1 is MDHEN, CDR2 SYDVKM. The CDR3 has 15 residues. Trimming removed 6 bases at V and 4 bases at J, with 18 bases between. CDR3 bases: TGTGCCAGCAGCAATCTGGGGGGTATCGGCACTGAAGCTTTCTTT. It codes for CASSNLGGIGTEAFF.

V usage is TRBV7-6 and J usage is TRBJ1-1; perhaps TRBD1 as D (5 bases). This CDR3 has 15 residues. The germline CDR1 and CDR2 sequences are SGHVS and FNYEAQ. Trimming took off 1 base at V and 8 bases at J, with 17 bases between the two ends. CDR3 region: CASSLDLVGDLEAFF. For the CDR3, the DNA is TGTGCCAGCAGCTTAGATTTAGTAGGGGACTTGGAAGCTTTCTTT. The whole variable domain, remainder taken from reference TRBV7-6 and TRBJ1-1, is GAGVSQSPRYKVTKRGQDVALRCDPISGHVSLYWYRQALGQGPEFLTYFNYEAQQDKSGLPNDRFSAERPEGSISTLTIQRTEQRDSAMYRCASSLDLVGDLEAFFGQGTRLTVV.

The chain recombines TRBV7-9 with TRBJ2-1; no reliable D call. Germline-derived CDR1 and CDR2 are SEHNR and FQNEAQ (reference sequence). Trimming removed 0 bases at V and 10 bases at J, with 13 bases between. This CDR3 spans 14 amino acids. The CDR3 DNA reads as TGTGCCAGCAGCTTAGCGCCCACGTCGGGCGAGCAGTTCTTC. Amino acids: CASSLAPTSGEQFF. Looking up the rest from reference TRBV7-9 and TRBJ2-1 gives the full variable domain: DTGVSQNPRHKITKRGQNVTFRCDPISEHNRLYWYRQTLGQGPEFLTYFQNEAQLEKSRLLSDRFSAERPKGSFSTLEIQRTEQGDSAMYLCASSLAPTSGEQFFGPGTRLTVL.

The V and J genes are TRBV14 and TRBJ2-7; 13 bases match TRBD2. Germline loops: CDR1 SGHDN, CDR2 FVKESK. The length of the CDR3 is 15 residues. The J segment lost 3 bases and the V segment lost 4 bases, leaving 3 bases of the junction unmatched. As DNA, the CDR3 is TGTGCCAGCAGCCTCGGACTAGCGGGGGTCTACGAGCAGTACTTC. Its protein is CASSLGLAGVYEQYF.

Regarding this clone: At one boundary the junction diverges from the germline segment, which might be a read error. The gene calls are TRBV25-1 and TRBJ2-7, with a weak D call TRBD2 (5 bases). The CDR3 runs to 11 residues. Germline V gene data show CDR1 as MGHDK and CDR2 as SYGVNS. CDR3 loop: CASIWEYAQYF. As DNA, the CDR3 is TGTGCCAGCATTTGGGAGTACGCGCAGTACTTC.

The sample holds one count of this clone. The sample contains more than one DNA sequence encoding this CDR3. V usage is TRBV7-9 and J usage is TRBJ2-1; 15 positions match TRBD2. The germline gives CDR1 SEHNR, CDR2 FQNEAQ (reference sequence). This CDR3 is 15 amino acids long. V lost 5 bases, J lost 8 bases, and 4 bases stayed unmatched. CDR3 residues: CASSPGLAGGDEQFF. The CDR3 DNA is TGTGCCAGCAGCCCGGGACTAGCGGGAGGCGATGAGCAGTTCTTC.

The genes are TRBV11-2 and TRBJ2-1, with D perhaps matching TRBD1 (5 bases). The CDR3 extends over 16 amino acids. Trimming took 2 bases from V and 9 from J, leaving 20 bases between them. Germline V gene sequence: CDR1 SGHAT, CDR2 FQNNGV. The CDR3 DNA reads TGTGCCAGCAGCTTATATAGGGGATCGGCGTCGATTGAGCAGTTCTTC. Protein: CASSLYRGSASIEQFF.

In this sample, this clone turned up once. CDR3 nucleotide sequence: TGTGCCAGCAGCTTCCCAAGCACAGATACGCAGTATTTT. Its protein is CASSFPSTDTQYF. The chain joins TRBV27 to TRBJ2-3, with D unresolved. The length of the CDR3 is 13 residues. The germline CDR1 and CDR2 sequences are MNHEY and SMNVEV (reference sequence). V lost 6 bases and J lost 0, with 7 bases in between.

The CDR3 spells CASSVQGKDTQYF. CDR3 nucleotide sequence: TGTGCCAGCAGCGTTCAGGGGAAGGATACGCAGTATTTT. The chain uses TRBV9 and TRBJ2-3, with D tentatively TRBD1 (6 bases). Germline lookup yields CDR1 SGDLS and CDR2 YYNGEE. This CDR3 comprises 13 residues. The germline V and J ends were trimmed by 2 bases and 6 bases, with 10 bases remaining between them.

The chain joins TRBV4-2 to TRBJ1-5, with D perhaps matching TRBD1 (5 bases). The length of the CDR3 is 15 residues. Trimming took 0 bases from V and 5 from J, leaving 11 bases between them. The V gene's germline CDR1 is LGHNA and CDR2 YNFKEQ. The CDR3 DNA reads TGTGCCAGCAGCCAAGAGGGGGGAACATATCAGCCCCAGCATTTT. It yields the protein CASSQEGGTYQPQHF.

The genes are TRBV29-1 and TRBJ2-7, with D perhaps being TRBD1 or TRBD2 (5 bases each). CDR1 SQVTM and CDR2 ANQGSEA come from the germline V gene. Deletions cut 5 bases from V and 3 bases from J, with 8 bases between. This CDR3 comprises 11 residues. CDR3 coding DNA: TGCAGCGTTTTTGGGGGCTACGAGCAGTACTTC. Residues: CSVFGGYEQYF.

This chain links TRBV9 with TRBJ2-1; 8 nucleotides align to TRBD1. The length of the CDR3 is 16 residues. After removal of 4 bases from V and 2 bases from J, the junction contained 8 bases not matched to a gene. Germline V gene sequence: CDR1 SGDLS, CDR2 YYNGEE. CDR3: CASSIDDRGTYNEQFF. In DNA form, the CDR3 reads TGTGCCAGCAGCATAGACGACAGGGGAACCTACAATGAGCAGTTCTTC.

In DNA, the CDR3 is TGCGCCAGCAGCTTTGGCAGGGTGGGGACCGGGGAGCTGTTTTTT. Translation: CASSFGRVGTGELFF. The J gene is TRBJ2-2, the V gene TRBV5-1, with D tentatively TRBD1 (5 bases). The CDR3 sequence is 15 residues long. The germline V and J ends were trimmed by 2 bases and 5 bases, with 13 bases remaining between them. CDR1 is SGHRS, CDR2 YFSETQ, per germline.

The chain uses TRBV5-1 and TRBJ2-7; TRBD2 is a possible D gene (5 bases). This CDR3 contains 14 residues. Germline V gene lookup returns CDR1 SGHRS and CDR2 YFSETQ. Trimming took 3 bases from V and 7 from J, leaving 17 bases between them. CDR3 DNA: TGCGCCAGCAGCTCGGAACCGAGAGGGTTGGAGCAGTACTTC. It specifies CASSSEPRGLEQYF.

The rearrangement links TRBV27 to TRBJ1-1; D gene uncertain. The germline V gene has CDR1 MNHEY and CDR2 SMNVEV (reference sequence). The CDR3 spans 13 residues. V dropped 3 bases and J dropped 5 bases, with 10 bases sitting between them. This CDR3 reads CASSFLEGTEAFF. The CDR3 DNA follows: TGTGCCAGCAGTTTCCTCGAAGGAACTGAAGCTTTCTTT.

The rearrangement links TRBV14 to TRBJ2-5; D not certain. Germline lookup yields CDR1 SGHDN and CDR2 FVKESK. Trimming stripped 3 bases from V and 0 bases from J, with 8 bases between. The CDR3 consists of 14 residues. CDR3 in amino acids: CASSHPPYQETQYF. The CDR3 DNA sequence: TGTGCCAGCAGCCACCCCCCGTACCAAGAGACCCAGTACTTC.

This rearrangement joins TRBV7-9 to TRBJ2-7; the D gene is possibly TRBD2 (6 bases). The CDR3 has 12 residues. Trimming stripped 4 bases from V and 6 bases from J, with 10 bases between. Germline loops: CDR1 SEHNR, CDR2 FQNEAQ (reference sequence). Here the CDR3 DNA reads TGTGCCAGCAGCTCCGGGAGAAGCGAGCAGTACTTC. The encoded protein is CASSSGRSEQYF.

The chain recombines TRBV2 with TRBJ2-7; 7 nucleotides line up with TRBD1. Germline CDR1 is SNHLY and CDR2 is FYNNEI. This CDR3 is built from 16 residues. The V and J ends lost 3 bases and 2 bases, in that order; junction bases with no gene match: 10. For the CDR3, the DNA is TGTGCCAGCAGTGATGAGCGGACAGGCCGAACCTACGAGCAGTACTTC. Residues: CASSDERTGRTYEQYF.

The CDR3 DNA sequence: TGCGCCAGCAGCCAAGGCGGCAGGTATGACACTGAAGCTTTCTTT. Its protein product is CASSQGGRYDTEAFF. The chain carries TRBV4-3 and TRBJ1-1; D remains unclear. Germline CDR1 LGHNA, CDR2 YSLEER. There are 15 residues in the CDR3. V was cut by 1 base and J by 3 bases, with 12 bases left in between.

This chain links TRBV7-8 with TRBJ2-1, with 7 bases that match TRBD2. From germline, CDR1 is SGHVS and CDR2 FQNEAQ. Trimming cost V 5 bases and J 6 bases; bases outside gene matches: 28. The CDR3 length is 21 residues. The DNA for the CDR3 is TGTGCCAGCAGCCCCAGCCTACGCGGGAGCCCTAGGAGCCTCCCCGGCAATGAGCAGTTCTTC. It yields the protein CASSPSLRGSPRSLPGNEQFF.

The chain is built from TRBV4-1 and TRBJ2-1, with 12 bases matching TRBD2. The CDR3 covers 17 residues. With 1 base clipped from V and 8 bases from J, the junction kept 9 bases outside the gene matches. Per the germline V gene, CDR1 is MGHRA and CDR2 is YSYEKL. CDR3 residues: CASSQAPTSGSTHEQFF. CDR3 in DNA: TGCGCCAGCAGCCAAGCACCGACTAGCGGGAGTACCCATGAGCAGTTCTTC.